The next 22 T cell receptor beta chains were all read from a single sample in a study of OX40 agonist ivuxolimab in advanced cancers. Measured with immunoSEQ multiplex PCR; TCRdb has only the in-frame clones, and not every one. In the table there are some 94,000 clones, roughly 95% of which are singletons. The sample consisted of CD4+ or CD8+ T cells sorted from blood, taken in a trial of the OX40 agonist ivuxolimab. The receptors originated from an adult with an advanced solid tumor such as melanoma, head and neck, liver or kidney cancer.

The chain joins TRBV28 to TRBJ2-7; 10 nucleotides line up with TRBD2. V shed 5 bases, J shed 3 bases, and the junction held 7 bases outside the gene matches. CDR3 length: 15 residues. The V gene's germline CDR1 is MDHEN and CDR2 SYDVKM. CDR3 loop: CASSLISGRIYEQYF. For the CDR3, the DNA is TGTGCCAGCAGTCTAATTAGCGGGAGGATCTACGAGCAGTACTTC.

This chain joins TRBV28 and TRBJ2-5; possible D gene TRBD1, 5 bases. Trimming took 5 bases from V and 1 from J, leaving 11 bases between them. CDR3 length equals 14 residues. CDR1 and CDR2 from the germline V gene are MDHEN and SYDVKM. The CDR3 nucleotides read TGTGCCAGCAGTCCGGACACATCCCAAGAGACCCAGTACTTC. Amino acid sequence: CASSPDTSQETQYF. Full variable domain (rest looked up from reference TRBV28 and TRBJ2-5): DVKVTQSSRYLVKRTGEKVFLECVQDMDHENMFWYRQDPGLGLRLIYFSYDVKMKEKGDIPEGYSVSREKKERFSLILESASTNQTSMYLCASSPDTSQETQYFGPGTRLLVL.

This CDR3 reads CASSEARLREEQYF. The CDR3 bases are TGTGCCAGCAGTGAAGCGCGTCTGAGGGAGGAGCAGTACTTC. This sequence joins TRBV6-1 and TRBJ2-7; D might be TRBD2 (5 bases). Trimming pared 0 bases from V and 7 bases from J, leaving 13 bases between. Germline CDR1 reads MNHNS; CDR2 reads SASEGT. The CDR3 totals 14 residues.

The CDR3 nucleotides read TGCGCCAGCAGCCAAGATCTGGCCGTCCGAGATACGCAGTATTTT. Translation: CASSQDLAVRDTQYF. The chain has TRBV4-1 and TRBJ2-3, with unresolved D. The V gene lost 0 bases and the J gene lost 5 bases, with 12 bases spanning the gap. The CDR3 consists of 15 residues. The germline CDR1 and CDR2 sequences are MGHRA and YSYEKL.

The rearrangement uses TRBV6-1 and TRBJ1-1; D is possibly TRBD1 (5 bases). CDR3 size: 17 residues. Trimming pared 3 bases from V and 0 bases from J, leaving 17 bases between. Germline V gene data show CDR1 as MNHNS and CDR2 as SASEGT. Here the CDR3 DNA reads TGTGCCAGCAGTGAGGGAGGCGGGGCCTACATGAACACTGAAGCTTTCTTT. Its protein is CASSEGGGAYMNTEAFF.

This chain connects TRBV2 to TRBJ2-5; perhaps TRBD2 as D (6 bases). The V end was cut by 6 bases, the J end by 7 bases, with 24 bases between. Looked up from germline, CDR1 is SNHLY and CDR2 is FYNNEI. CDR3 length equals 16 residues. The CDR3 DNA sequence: TGTGCCAGCAGGTATCCCGGGACTGTCGAAAGGGGGACCCAGTACTTC. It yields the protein CASRYPGTVERGTQYF.

The CDR3 sequence: CASSVGRAGELFF. The CDR3 DNA follows: TGTGCCAGCAGCGTAGGAAGGGCCGGGGAGCTGTTTTTT. The rearrangement uses TRBV9 and TRBJ2-2; no firm D call. V shed 0 bases and J shed 6 bases, with 6 bases lying between them. The CDR3 totals 13 residues. Germline V CDR1 and CDR2: SGDLS, YYNGEE.

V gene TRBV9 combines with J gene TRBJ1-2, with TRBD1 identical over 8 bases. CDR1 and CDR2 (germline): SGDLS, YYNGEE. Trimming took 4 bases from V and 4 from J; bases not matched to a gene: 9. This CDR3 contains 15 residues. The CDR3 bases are TGTGCCAGCAGCCCACGGACAGGGTTAAGCTATGGCTACACCTTC. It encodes CASSPRTGLSYGYTF. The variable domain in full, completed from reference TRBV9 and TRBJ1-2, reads DSGVTQTPKHLITATGQRVTLRCSPRSGDLSVYWYQQSLDQGLQFLIQYYNGEERAKGNILERFSAQQFPDLHSELNLSSLELGDSALYFCASSPRTGLSYGYTFGSGTRLTVV.

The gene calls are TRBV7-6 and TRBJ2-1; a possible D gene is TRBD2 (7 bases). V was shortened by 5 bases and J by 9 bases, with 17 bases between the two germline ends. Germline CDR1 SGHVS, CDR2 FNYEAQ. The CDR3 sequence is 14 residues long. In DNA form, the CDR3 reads TGTGCCAGCAGCCGACTAGCTGGGGGCAGTGAGCAGTTCTTC. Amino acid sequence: CASSRLAGGSEQFF.

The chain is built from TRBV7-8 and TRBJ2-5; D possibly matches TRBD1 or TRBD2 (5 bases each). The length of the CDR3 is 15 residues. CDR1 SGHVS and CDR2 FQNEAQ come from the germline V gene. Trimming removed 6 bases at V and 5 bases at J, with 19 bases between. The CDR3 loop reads CASRHGPEGWETQYF. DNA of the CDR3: TGTGCCAGCAGACACGGACCCGAGGGGTGGGAGACCCAGTACTTC.

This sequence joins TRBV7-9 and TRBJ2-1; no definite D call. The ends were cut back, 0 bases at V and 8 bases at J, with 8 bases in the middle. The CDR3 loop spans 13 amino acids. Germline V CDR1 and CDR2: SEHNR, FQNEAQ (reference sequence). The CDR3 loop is CASSLAEDDEQFF. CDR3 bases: TGTGCCAGCAGCTTAGCAGAGGACGATGAGCAGTTCTTC.

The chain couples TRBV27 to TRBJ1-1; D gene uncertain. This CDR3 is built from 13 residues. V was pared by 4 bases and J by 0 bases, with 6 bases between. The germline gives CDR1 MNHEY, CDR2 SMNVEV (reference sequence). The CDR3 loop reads CASSSNMNTEAFF. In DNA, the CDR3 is TGTGCCAGCAGTTCCAACATGAACACTGAAGCTTTCTTT.

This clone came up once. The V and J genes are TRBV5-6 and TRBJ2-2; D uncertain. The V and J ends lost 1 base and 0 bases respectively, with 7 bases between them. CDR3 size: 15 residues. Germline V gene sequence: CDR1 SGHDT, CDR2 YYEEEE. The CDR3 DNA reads TGTGCCAGCAGCTTGAGGGTTCCGAACACCGGGGAGCTGTTTTTT. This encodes CASSLRVPNTGELFF.

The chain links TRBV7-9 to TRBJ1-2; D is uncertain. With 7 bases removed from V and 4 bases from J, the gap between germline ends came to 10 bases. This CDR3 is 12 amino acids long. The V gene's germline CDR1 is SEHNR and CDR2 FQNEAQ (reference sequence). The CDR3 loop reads CASNAEAYGYTF. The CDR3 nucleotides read TGTGCCAGCAACGCCGAGGCCTATGGCTACACCTTC.

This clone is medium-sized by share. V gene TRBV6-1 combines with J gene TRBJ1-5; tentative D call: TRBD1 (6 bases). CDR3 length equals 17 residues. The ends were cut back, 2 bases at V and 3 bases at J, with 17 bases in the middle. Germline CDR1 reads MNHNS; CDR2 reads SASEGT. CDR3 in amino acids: CASSEPPGGGHNQPQHF. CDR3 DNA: TGTGCCAGCAGTGAACCTCCGGGGGGGGGCCACAATCAGCCCCAGCATTTT.

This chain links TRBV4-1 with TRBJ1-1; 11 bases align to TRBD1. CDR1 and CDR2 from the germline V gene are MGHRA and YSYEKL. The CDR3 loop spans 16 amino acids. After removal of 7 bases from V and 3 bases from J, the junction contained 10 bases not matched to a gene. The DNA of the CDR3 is TGCGCCAGCAAAGAATGGGGACAGGGGGGGGACACTGAAGCTTTCTTT. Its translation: CASKEWGQGGDTEAFF.

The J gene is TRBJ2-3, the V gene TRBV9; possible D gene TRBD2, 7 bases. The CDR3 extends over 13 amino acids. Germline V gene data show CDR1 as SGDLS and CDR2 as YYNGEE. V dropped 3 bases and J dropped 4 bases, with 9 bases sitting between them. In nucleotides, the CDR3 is TGTGCCAGCAGCGAGGGGGGGGCAGATACGCAGTATTTT. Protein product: CASSEGGADTQYF.

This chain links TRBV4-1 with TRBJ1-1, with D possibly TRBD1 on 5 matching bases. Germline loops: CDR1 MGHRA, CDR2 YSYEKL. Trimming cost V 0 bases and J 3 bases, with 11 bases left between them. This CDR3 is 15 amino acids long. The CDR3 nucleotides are TGCGCCAGCAGCCAAGATTGGGGCAGGGACACTGAAGCTTTCTTT. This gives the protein CASSQDWGRDTEAFF.

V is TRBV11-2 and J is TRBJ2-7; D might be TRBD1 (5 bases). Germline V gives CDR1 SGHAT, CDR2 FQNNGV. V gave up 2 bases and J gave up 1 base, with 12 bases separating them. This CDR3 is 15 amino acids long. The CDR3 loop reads CASSLSLDSSYEQYF. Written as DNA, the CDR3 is TGTGCCAGCAGCTTAAGTCTTGACAGTTCCTACGAGCAGTACTTC.

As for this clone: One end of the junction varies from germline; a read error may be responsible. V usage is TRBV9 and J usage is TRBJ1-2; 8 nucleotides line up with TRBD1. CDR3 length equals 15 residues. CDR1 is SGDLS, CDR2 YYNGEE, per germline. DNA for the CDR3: TGTGCCAGCGGACCAGGGGGCGCGGGTAACTATGGCCACACCTTC. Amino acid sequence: CASGPGGAGNYGHTF.

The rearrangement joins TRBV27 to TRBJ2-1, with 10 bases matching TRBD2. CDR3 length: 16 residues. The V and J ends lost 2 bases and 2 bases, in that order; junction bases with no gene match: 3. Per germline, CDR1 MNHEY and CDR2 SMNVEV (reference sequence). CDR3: CASSLRTSGPYNEQFF. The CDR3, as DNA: TGTGCCAGCAGTTTACGGACTAGCGGTCCCTACAATGAGCAGTTCTTC.

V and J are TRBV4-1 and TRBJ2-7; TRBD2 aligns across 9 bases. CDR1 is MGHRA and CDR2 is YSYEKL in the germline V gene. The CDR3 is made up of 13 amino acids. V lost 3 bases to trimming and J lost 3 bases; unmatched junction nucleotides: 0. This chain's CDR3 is CASSQREGYEQYF. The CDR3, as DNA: TGCGCCAGCAGCCAGCGGGAGGGCTACGAGCAGTACTTC.